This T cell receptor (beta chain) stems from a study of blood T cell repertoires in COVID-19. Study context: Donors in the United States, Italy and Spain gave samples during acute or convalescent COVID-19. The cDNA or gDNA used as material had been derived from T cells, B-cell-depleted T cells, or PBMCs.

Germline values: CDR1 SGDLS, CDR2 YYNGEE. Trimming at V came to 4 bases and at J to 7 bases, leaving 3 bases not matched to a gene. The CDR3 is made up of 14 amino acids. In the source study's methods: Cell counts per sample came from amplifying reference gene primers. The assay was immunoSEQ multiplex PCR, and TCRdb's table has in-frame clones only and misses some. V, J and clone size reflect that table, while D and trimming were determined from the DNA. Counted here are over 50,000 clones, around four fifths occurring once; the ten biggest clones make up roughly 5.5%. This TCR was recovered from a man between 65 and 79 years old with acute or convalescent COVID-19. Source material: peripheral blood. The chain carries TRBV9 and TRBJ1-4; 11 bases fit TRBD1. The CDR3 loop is CASSTGTGGEKLFF. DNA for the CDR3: TGTGCCAGCAGCACCGGGACAGGGGGTGAAAAACTGTTTTTT.